The clone carrying this T cell receptor beta chain came up once. This entry is derived from a study of blood T cell repertoires in COVID-19. V was pared by 1 base and J by 2 bases, with 11 bases between. Germline CDR1 is LNHDA and CDR2 is SQIVND (reference sequence). This CDR3 has 15 amino acids. The repertoire was sequenced with immunoSEQ multiplex PCR; TCRdb's copy has only in-frame clones and lacks some. The sample shows about 89,000 clones, approximately 90% of them seen only once. This sequence joins TRBV19 and TRBJ2-5, with a weak D call TRBD1 (6 bases). The TCR originated in a human donor with active COVID-19. The donor label of this sample is uncertain. The sample consisted of peripheral blood. The CDR3 loop is CASSIVPTGQETQYF. The CDR3 coding sequence is TGTGCCAGTAGTATAGTACCGACAGGACAAGAGACCCAGTACTTC.